The 8 T cell receptor beta chains below come from one sample, sequenced in a study of CD8+CD57+ T cells in acquired aplastic anemia (dated by TCRdb to the late 2010s). The sequencing machine was an Illumina HiSeq 2000. TCR beta VDJ combination and CDR3 sequence profiling used genomic DNA as the template. The public reads were run again by TCRdb, first through fastp at Q25 and then through MiXCR, and only productive beta chains were kept. Every distinct CDR3 protein forms one entry, paired with its most common genes and DNA. The sample has roughly 300,000 distinct CDR3 sequences on record, around 60% of them singletons. The ten largest clones add up to around 7.6% of the sample. Sequencing was carried out using sorted CD4+, CD8+, or CD8+CD57+ T cells (not recorded which) from PBMCs. The receptor set was obtained from a human donor with severe aplastic anemia or a healthy control (not recorded which).

This clonotype was seen repeatedly, ten times or more. This rearrangement joins TRBV24-1 to TRBJ2-5, with TRBD1 matching 10 bases. CDR1 and CDR2 from the germline V gene are KGHDR and SFDVKD. Trimming cost V 11 bases and J 5 bases; bases outside gene matches: 10. This CDR3 is built from 14 residues. The CDR3 nucleotides read TGTGCCATAAACTCCGGGACAGGGGATGAGACCCAGTACTTC. Translated, it gives CAINSGTGDETQYF.

The gene calls are TRBV12-5 and TRBJ1-1; TRBD1 matches 7 bases. V shed 0 bases and J 0 bases; nucleotides not matched to a gene: 7. This CDR3 comprises 17 residues. Germline V CDR1 and CDR2: LGHNT, FRNRAP. The CDR3 region is CASGLVLMGQMNTEAFF. In DNA form, the CDR3 reads TGTGCTAGTGGTTTGGTACTGATGGGACAGATGAACACTGAAGCTTTCTTT. Combining the CDR3 with reference TRBV12-5 and TRBJ1-1 gives the whole variable domain DARVTQTPRHKVTEMGQEVTMRCQPILGHNTVFWYRQTMMQGLELLAYFRNRAPLDDSGMPKDRFSAEMPDATLATLKIQPSEPRDSAVYFCASGLVLMGQMNTEAFFGQGTRLTVV.

The chain has TRBV11-3 and TRBJ2-1; D is possibly TRBD2 (5 bases). The CDR3 length is 14 residues. The germline CDR1 and CDR2 sequences are SGHNT and YENEEA. V was clipped by 5 bases and J by 8 bases, with 16 bases between them. CDR3 loop: CASSLTGPRDEQFF. In DNA, the CDR3 is TGTGCCAGCAGCCTGACTGGGCCGAGGGATGAGCAGTTCTTC.

This rearrangement joins TRBV7-6 to TRBJ2-7, with 12 nucleotides matching TRBD2. V shed 5 bases and J 7 bases; nucleotides not matched to a gene: 9. Per the germline V gene, CDR1 is SGHVS and CDR2 is FNYEAQ. The CDR3 consists of 15 residues. CDR3 bases: TGTGCCAGCAGCGTATCTAGCGGGGGGGGTGGGGAGCAGTACTTC. Residues: CASSVSSGGGGEQYF.

This clonotype has ten or more counts. This chain connects TRBV12-5 to TRBJ2-1, with 9 bases aligning to TRBD1. The CDR3 runs to 15 residues. V dropped 5 bases and J dropped 6; count of bases not matched to a gene: 8. Germline V gene lookup returns CDR1 LGHNT and CDR2 FRNRAP. The CDR3 region is CASGTQGASGNEQFF. The CDR3 DNA follows: TGTGCTAGTGGTACACAGGGGGCCTCAGGCAATGAGCAGTTCTTC.

This chain uses TRBV12-3 or TRBV12-4 with TRBJ2-2; D remains unclear. V lost 3 bases and J lost 3, with 8 bases in between. This CDR3 spans 14 amino acids. Here the CDR3 reads CASSFSIYTGELFF. The CDR3 coding sequence is TGTGCCAGCAGTTTCTCCATCTACACCGGGGAGCTGTTTTTT.

DNA for the CDR3: TGTGCCAGCAGACCAAGCGGGGGACGAGGAGGGGAGACCCAGTTCTTC. It yields the protein CASRPSGGRGGETQFF. The chain carries TRBV6-1 and TRBJ2-5; 8 nucleotides match TRBD2. The J call may be wrong; the DNA end is better matched by TRBJ2-1. Germline CDR1 and CDR2: MNHNS and SASEGT. CDR3 size: 16 residues.

This clonotype was recorded many times. The gene calls are TRBV5-4 and TRBJ2-2; no definite D call. V lost 1 base, J lost 6 bases, and 13 bases lay in between. This CDR3 contains 15 residues. Looked up from germline, CDR1 is SGHNT and CDR2 is YYREEE (reference sequence). CDR3 bases: TGTGCCAGCAGCTTGCAGGCTATTGAGGCCGGGGAGCTGTTTTTT. This gives the protein CASSLQAIEAGELFF.